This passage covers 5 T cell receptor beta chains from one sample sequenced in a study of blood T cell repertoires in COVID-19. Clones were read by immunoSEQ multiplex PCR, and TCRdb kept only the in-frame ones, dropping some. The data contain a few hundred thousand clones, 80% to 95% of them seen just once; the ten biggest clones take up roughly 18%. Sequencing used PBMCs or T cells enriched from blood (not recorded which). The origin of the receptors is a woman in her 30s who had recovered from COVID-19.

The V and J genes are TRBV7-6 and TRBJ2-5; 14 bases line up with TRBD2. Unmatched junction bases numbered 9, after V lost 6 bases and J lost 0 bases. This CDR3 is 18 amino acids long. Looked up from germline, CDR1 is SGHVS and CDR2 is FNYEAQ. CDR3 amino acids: CASSLGLAGAVYQETQYF. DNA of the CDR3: TGTGCCAGCAGTTTGGGACTAGCGGGAGCGGTGTACCAAGAGACCCAGTACTTC.

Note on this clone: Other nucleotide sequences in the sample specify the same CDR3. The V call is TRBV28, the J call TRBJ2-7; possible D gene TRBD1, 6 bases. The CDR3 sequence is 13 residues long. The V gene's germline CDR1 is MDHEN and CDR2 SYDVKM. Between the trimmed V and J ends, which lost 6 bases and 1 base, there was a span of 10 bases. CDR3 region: CASRPGQSYEQYF. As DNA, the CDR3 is TGTGCCAGCAGGCCTGGACAGTCCTACGAGCAGTACTTC.

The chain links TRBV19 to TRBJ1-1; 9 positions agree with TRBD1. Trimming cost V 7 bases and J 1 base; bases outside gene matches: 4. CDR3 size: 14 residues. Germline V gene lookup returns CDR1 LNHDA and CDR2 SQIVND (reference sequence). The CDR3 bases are TGTGCCAGTACCGGGACAGGGAAGAACACTGAAGCTTTCTTT. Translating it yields CASTGTGKNTEAFF.

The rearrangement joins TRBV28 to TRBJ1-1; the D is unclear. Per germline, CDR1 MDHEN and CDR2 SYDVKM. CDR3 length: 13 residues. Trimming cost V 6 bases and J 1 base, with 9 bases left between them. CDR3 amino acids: CASSPSGNTEAFF. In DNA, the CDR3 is TGTGCCAGCAGCCCTTCAGGGAACACTGAAGCTTTCTTT.

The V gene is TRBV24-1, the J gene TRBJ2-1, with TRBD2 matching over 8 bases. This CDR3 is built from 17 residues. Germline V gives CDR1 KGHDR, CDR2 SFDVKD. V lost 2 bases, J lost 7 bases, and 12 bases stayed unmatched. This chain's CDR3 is CATSDSPSGWRKNEQFF. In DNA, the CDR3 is TGTGCCACCAGTGATTCCCCTAGCGGGTGGAGGAAGAATGAGCAGTTCTTC.